Each of the 2 T cell receptor beta chains below was sequenced from the same sample in a study of T cells in Graves' hyperthyroidism and ophthalmopathy. Amplified TCR beta CDR3 regions came from RNA transcripts. The HTBI primer set was used in a first-round RT-PCR of the TCR CDR3. TCRdb redid the calling of the multiplex PCR reads with MiXCR, one entry per CDR3 protein. Among some 510,000 distinct CDR3 sequences listed, under 25% were seen once. The sample comprised blood. These receptor sequences come from a man between 18 and 29 years old with Graves' hyperthyroidism.

This clonotype was found a few times. The V gene is TRBV19, the J gene TRBJ2-7; unclear D gene. CDR3 length: 14 amino acids. Trimming left V 3 bases short and J 3 bases short, with 12 bases between. Looked up from germline, CDR1 is LNHDA and CDR2 is SQIVND (reference sequence). The CDR3 spells CASSMWAGGYEQYF. The CDR3 DNA is TGTGCCAGTAGTATGTGGGCCGGCGGCTACGAGCAGTACTTC.

This clonotype has at least ten counts. CDR3 bases: TGTGCCAGTAGTCCCGGCGGGGTTCTGAACACTGAAGCTTTCTTT. Protein sequence: CASSPGGVLNTEAFF. This chain links TRBV19 with TRBJ1-1, with D uncertain. The germline V gene encodes CDR1 LNHDA and CDR2 SQIVND (reference sequence). The ends were cut back, 5 bases at V and 0 bases at J, with 13 bases in the middle. This CDR3 has 15 amino acids.